This paragraph reports one TCR beta chain. Its antigen is undetermined. TCRdb's table, derived via immunoSEQ multiplex PCR, lists solely in-frame clones and lacks some. The sample carries more than 65,000 clones, over 90% recorded once. The CDR3 runs to 13 residues. V lost 7 bases to trimming and J lost 0 bases, with 8 bases between them. Germline V CDR1 and CDR2: SGDLS, YYNGEE. This record belongs to a study of T cell clonotyping in hematopoietic cell transplantation. Findings and limits, study-wide: At the given depth, recipient repertoires were over 95% de novo clonotypes. Graft donor and pretransplant recipient Inverse Simpson Index values predicted broader posttransplant TCR diversity. Pathologically expanded recipient clonotypes increased progressively from day 30 to day 180 as diversity fell.

This chain joins TRBV9 and TRBJ1-3; D ambiguous. The sample taken for sequencing was peripheral blood mononuclear cells. The sequence was obtained from a man aged 45 to 65 in good health. Some clones in this sample may be carry-over from other donors' samples. This CDR3 reads CASSPSSGNTIYF. The CDR3 coding sequence is TGTGCCAGCTCCCCGAGCTCTGGAAACACCATATATTTT.